This T cell receptor (beta chain) came from a study of blood T cell repertoires in COVID-19 (dated by TCRdb to 2020 to 2022). For the study in its entirety: Samples covering the acute and convalescent phases of COVID-19 were provided by collaborators in the United States, Italy and Spain. The material from the prospective study consisted of cDNA or gDNA derived from T cells, B-cell-depleted T cells, or PBMCs. Subjects who had been exposed to COVID-19, were actively infected with it, or had recovered from it provided the deeply sampled blood TCRbeta repertoires that made up the dataset. The repertoires were released in a freely available public database meant as a resource for research on the immune response to SARS-CoV-2. The samples were drawn from the first 160 participants of the ongoing ImmuneRACE study and from 950 to 1,500 subjects provided by 6 global collaborators. The sample metadata nearly always contained a de-identified subject ID, COVID-19 status, age in years and sex. Where available, HLA class I and class II types were obtained from metadata supplied by the sample provider rather than from assay-based typing. The study at large found these results: Clinical and demographic metadata were provided uncurated, with the amount varying by source and participant.

Whole blood was collected in K2EDTA tubes by collaborating institutions according to the institutions' own protocols. Collaborator samples were shipped for TCRbeta analysis as frozen whole blood, isolated PBMCs, or DNA extracted from either sample type. TCRbeta CDR3 regions were amplified from genomic DNA using the immunoSEQ Assay, a bias-controlled multiplex PCR. In the authors' own workflow: Within the assay, amplification of reference gene primers was used to estimate how many nucleated cells each sample contained. Sequence reads were collapsed and filtered to measure the absolute abundance of every unique TCRbeta CDR3 rearrangement. For each sample, productive Simpson clonality was calculated as the square root of Simpson's diversity index over productive rearrangements. TCRdb took this table from immuneACCESS and kept in-frame rearrangements with V and J called. Such tables lack part of the clones; where checked against another copy, unresolved V genes explain under half of the gap, and the rest is unexplained. That table furnishes V, J and clone size, whereas the DNA furnished D and trimming. The sample contains 35,000 to 50,000 clones, around 88% of them found a single time. Approximately 6.1% of the sample goes to the ten largest clones.

This clone was observed a single time. What antigen it recognizes has not been identified. No much larger clonotype is one base removed from it; base qualities were not supplied. Measured from the cysteine to the phenylalanine, the CDR3 is 18 residues long. The read is trimmed to its CDR3 DNA, 54 bases read in frame from base 1. CDR1 and CDR2, per the germline V gene (reference sequence), are MNHEY and SMNVEV. From V the trimming removes 6 bases and from J it removes 4 bases, while the gene matches leave 17 bases of the junction unaccounted for. The sequenced material came from peripheral blood. The chain joins TRBV27 to TRBJ2-1; 8 of the junction bases match TRBD1. The sequence came from an elderly woman with acute or convalescent COVID-19. The base sequence is TGTGCCAGCAGACGCGACAGGGGTGGGCTATCGGTATACAATGAGCAGTTCTTC. Translated, this is CASRRDRGGLSVYNEQFF.